The T cell receptor (beta chain) described here comes from a study of human T cells and chemical hapten exposure. Study-wide background: Among samples, TCR yields varied mainly because of small differences in pooled library volume. Study-level results: Unchanged with DPC sensitization were TCRs above 1 in 1000 frequency.

The time point denotes: healthy volunteer bleed at 6 weeks. Unseparated into fractions, whole blood served as the source from which total RNA was extracted. This clonotype was seen ten or more times. Its antigen is not known. The library gave individual cDNA molecules unique molecular identifiers. Authors' data handling: TCRs per sample had a median of around 98,000 and ranged from about 23,224 to 690,600. TCRdb processed the RACE reads anew with MiXCR; each CDR3 protein has one entry. TCRdb, not the original authors, processed these V and J calls. The table lists some 40,000 distinct CDR3 sequences, around 4% of them singletons. The germline V gene has CDR1 SGDLS and CDR2 YYNGEE. The V end lost 0 bases, the J end lost 0 bases, and 8 bases lay between the germline ends. CDR3 length: 15 amino acids.

The TCR was taken from a human donor in good health. Some clones in this sample may be carry-over from other donors' samples. The J gene is TRBJ2-3, the V gene TRBV9; D gene uncertain. Source material: whole blood. DNA for the CDR3: TGTGCCAGCAGCGTAGATGCCCTTAGCACAGATACGCAGTATTTT. Translated, it gives CASSVDALSTDTQYF.